The sequence of this TCR beta chain was determined in a study of blood T cells in healthy people across ages. Overall study: Template switching caught about one barcoded beta molecule for each two T cells. Findings and caveats of the study: A strong correlation was seen between TCR beta diversity and naive T cell percentage. Significant beta diversity loss was already apparent by age 40, declining roughly linearly. Nothing was known about donor CMV status, and this possibly confounded expanded clonotype changes.

The authors ran a second PCR of about 7 to 11 cycles using a sample-barcoded 5' primer and a J-beta primer mix. TCRdb re-called the 5' RACE reads through MiXCR, storing one row per CDR3 protein. The top ten clones hold 4% of a sample with 1,500,000 or so distinct CDR3 sequences, approximately 43% of them seen once. This clonotype was seen a handful of times. The antigen remains unidentified. Sequenced: blood. The receptor's source is a woman under 30 in good health.

The CDR3 nucleotides read TGTGCCAGCAGCATATGGGTACCGGGACTAGCGGGGGAGGATACGCAGTATTTT. Translated: CASSIWVPGLAGEDTQYF. V is TRBV7-2 and J is TRBJ2-3; 14 nucleotides align to TRBD2. Looked up from germline, CDR1 is SGHTA and CDR2 is FQGNSA. The V and J ends lost 5 bases and 6 bases, in that order; junction bases with no gene match: 13. This CDR3 region has 18 residues.